Described below is a single T cell receptor beta chain sequence and its context. The antigen remains unidentified. This entry belongs to a study of Ad26.COV2.S vaccination and SARS-CoV-2 variants. The study, taken as a whole, reports: The study found similar non-spike TCR breadth in vaccine and placebo recipients. The authors reported substantial breadth in spike-specific CD8+ and CD4+ T cell responses after vaccination.

The CDR3 sequence is 16 residues long. V lost 7 bases and J 7 bases, leaving 23 bases between the germline ends. Germline V lookup: CDR1 ENHRY, CDR2 SYGVKD. Sequencing used immunoSEQ multiplex PCR; TCRdb keeps in-frame clones, though not all of them. In the table there are hundreds of thousands of clones, less than 90% of which are singletons. Indicated treatment: around 19 received Ad26.COV2.S at low or high dose, single or two shots; about 5 received placebo; per-sample allocation not given. Collection of samples fell on day 63 after the first vaccine or placebo injection. An Ad26 vector expressing Wuhan-strain SARS-CoV-2 spike served as the vaccine.

This TCR was sampled from a person aged 18-65 years who received the Ad26.COV2.S COVID-19 vaccine or a placebo. Sequencing used peripheral blood, obtained in a trial of Ad26.COV2.S vaccine versus placebo. The chain is built from TRBV10-3 and TRBJ2-1; D uncertain. The CDR3 nucleotides read TGTGCCATCACACCCCACCCGATGGGCCGACTTAATGAGCAGTTCTTC. This translates into CAITPHPMGRLNEQFF.